This paragraph covers one TCR beta chain sequence. This clone occurred once. Its target antigen remains unknown. A junction boundary mismatches the germline segment, possibly from a read error. Genomic DNA was extracted from sorted cells for sequencing of the TCRbeta CDR3 region. The immunoSEQ Assay was used to sequence the TCRbeta CDR3 regions. The source is immuneACCESS, and TCRdb retained only in-frame sequences with V and J called. Part of the clones is not carried over; for the studies checked, unresolved V genes explain less than half of this, and the remainder is unexplained. The sample has approximately 100,000 clones on record, roughly 91% of them singletons. Clones ranked in the top ten supply 0.25% to 0.35% of the sample. This sample was taken from a study of OX40 agonist ivuxolimab in advanced cancers. Background for the entire study: Ivuxolimab was an agonistic, fully human IgG2 monoclonal antibody directed against OX40 (CD134), a costimulatory receptor. Intravenous ivuxolimab was administered to patients every 2 weeks at six dose levels: 0.01, 0.1, 0.3, 1.5, 3 and 10 mg/kg. Of the approximately 50 dose-escalation patients, hepatocellular carcinoma was present in about 20, melanoma in roughly 15, renal cell carcinoma in 9 and head and neck cancer in 9. In the dose-escalation cohort, roughly 80% of patients were male, and the mean age was approximately 60 years, with a range of roughly 23 to 85. Patients were allowed to have had prior anti-PD-1, anti-PD-L1 or anti-CTLA-4 therapy, and 40% of the dose-escalation patients had been treated with checkpoint inhibitors. Partial responses occurred in three dose-escalation patients, of whom one had hepatocellular carcinoma and two had cutaneous melanoma. The purpose of peripheral TCRbeta sequencing was to test whether ivuxolimab changed TCR sequence diversity and led to clonal T-cell expansion. The monotherapy dose-escalation portion (N of about 49 patients) of the phase I ivuxolimab trial is reported in the paper.

The CDR3 runs 16 amino acids, cysteine and phenylalanine included. The sequence is cut down to CDR3 DNA, 48 bases in frame from base 1. The germline V gene encodes CDR1 SGHDT and CDR2 YYEEEE. General conclusions and limits of the study: Which antigens the clonally expanded peripheral T cells were specific for was not determined. After ivuxolimab, expanded clones were on average more numerous among CD8+ T cells than among CD4+ T cells. At doses of 0.1 to 3.0 mg/kg, clonal expansion of both CD4+ and CD8+ blood T cells was observed from baseline to week 6. In the 0.1-3.0 mg/kg groups, partial responders were among the patients with the lowest normalized peripheral clonal expansion, particularly in CD8+ T cells. Low levels of normalized T-cell clonal expansion were also shown by some nonresponding patients.

Patients with autoimmune disease history or receiving systemic immunosuppression were excluded from the trial. Peripheral blood for TCR sequencing was collected from all dose cohorts at baseline, on cycle 4 day 1, and on cycle 7 day 1. Samples were obtained from an open-label, multicenter, first-in-human phase I dose-escalation trial of ivuxolimab. The trial enrolled adults with locally advanced or metastatic head and neck squamous cell, hepatocellular, melanoma or renal cell carcinoma. Before TCR sequencing, CD4+ T cells and CD8+ T cells were sorted from peripheral blood as separate populations. The sequencing here drew on CD4+ or CD8+ T cells sorted from blood, taken in a trial of the OX40 agonist ivuxolimab. The chain links TRBV5-6 with TRBJ2-1; the D gene assignment is ambiguous. The source is an adult with an advanced solid tumor such as melanoma, head and neck, liver or kidney cancer. CDR3 protein: CASSLGLRSSYNERFF. The sequenced DNA is TGTGCCAGCAGCCTAGGTCTTCGGAGCTCCTACAATGAGCGGTTCTTC.